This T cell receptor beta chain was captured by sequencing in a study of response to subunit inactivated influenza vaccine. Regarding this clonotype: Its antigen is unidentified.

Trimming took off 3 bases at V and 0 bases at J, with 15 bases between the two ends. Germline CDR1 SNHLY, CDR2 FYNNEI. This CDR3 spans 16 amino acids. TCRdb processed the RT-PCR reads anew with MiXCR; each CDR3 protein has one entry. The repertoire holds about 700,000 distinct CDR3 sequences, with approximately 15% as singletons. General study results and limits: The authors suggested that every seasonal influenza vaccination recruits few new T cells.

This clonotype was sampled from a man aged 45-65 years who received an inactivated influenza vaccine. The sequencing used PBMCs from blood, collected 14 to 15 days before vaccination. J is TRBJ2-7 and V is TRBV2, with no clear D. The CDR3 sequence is CASSDPPATHSYEQYF. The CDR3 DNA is TGTGCCAGCAGTGATCCCCCAGCGACCCACTCCTACGAGCAGTACTTC.